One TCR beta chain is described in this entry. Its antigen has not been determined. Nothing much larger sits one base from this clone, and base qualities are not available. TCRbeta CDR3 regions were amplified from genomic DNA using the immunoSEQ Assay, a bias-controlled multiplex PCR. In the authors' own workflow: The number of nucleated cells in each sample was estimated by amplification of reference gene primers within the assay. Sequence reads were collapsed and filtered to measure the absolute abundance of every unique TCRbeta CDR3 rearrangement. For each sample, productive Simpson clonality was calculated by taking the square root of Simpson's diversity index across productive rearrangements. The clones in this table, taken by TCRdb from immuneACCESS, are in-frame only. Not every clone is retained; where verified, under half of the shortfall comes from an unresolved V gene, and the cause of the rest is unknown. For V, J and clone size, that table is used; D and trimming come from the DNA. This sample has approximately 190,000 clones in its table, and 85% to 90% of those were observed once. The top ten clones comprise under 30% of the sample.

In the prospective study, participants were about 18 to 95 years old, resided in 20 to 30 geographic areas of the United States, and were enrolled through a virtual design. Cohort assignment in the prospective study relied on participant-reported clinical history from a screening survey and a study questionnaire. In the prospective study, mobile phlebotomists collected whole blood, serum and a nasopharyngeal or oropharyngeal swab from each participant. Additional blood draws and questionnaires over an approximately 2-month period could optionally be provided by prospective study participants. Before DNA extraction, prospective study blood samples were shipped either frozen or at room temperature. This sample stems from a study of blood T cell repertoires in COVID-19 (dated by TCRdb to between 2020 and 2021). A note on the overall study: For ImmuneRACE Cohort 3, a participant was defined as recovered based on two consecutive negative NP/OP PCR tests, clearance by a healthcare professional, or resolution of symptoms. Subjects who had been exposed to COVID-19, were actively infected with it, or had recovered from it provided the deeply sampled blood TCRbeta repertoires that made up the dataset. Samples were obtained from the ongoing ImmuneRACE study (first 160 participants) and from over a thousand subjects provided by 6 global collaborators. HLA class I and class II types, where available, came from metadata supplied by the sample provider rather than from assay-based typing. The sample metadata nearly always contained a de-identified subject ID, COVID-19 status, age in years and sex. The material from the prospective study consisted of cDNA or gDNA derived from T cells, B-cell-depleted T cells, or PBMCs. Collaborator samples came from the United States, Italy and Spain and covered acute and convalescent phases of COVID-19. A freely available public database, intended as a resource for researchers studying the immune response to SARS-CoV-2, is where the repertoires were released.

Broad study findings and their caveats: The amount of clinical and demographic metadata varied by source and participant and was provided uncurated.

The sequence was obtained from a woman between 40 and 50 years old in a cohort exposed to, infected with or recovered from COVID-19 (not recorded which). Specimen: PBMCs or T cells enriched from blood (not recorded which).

The CDR3 protein sequence reads: CASKPGMNTEAFF. The sequenced DNA: TGTGCCAGCAAACCGGGTATGAACACTGAAGCTTTCTTT. The chain joins TRBV27 to TRBJ1-1; too little of a D gene remains to name it. The CDR3 numbers 13 residues from cysteine through phenylalanine. Only the CDR3 part of the read is kept: 39 bases, read in frame from the first base. Via the germline V gene (reference sequence), CDR1 is MNHEY and CDR2 SMNVEV. V loses 7 bases of germline sequence and J loses 0 bases, and the interval between the two ends is 9 bases.